This entry lists 9 T cell receptor beta chains sequenced from one sample in a study of T cells in localized non-small cell lung cancer. Only in-frame clones appear in the TCRdb table, and some are missing; sequencing was by immunoSEQ multiplex PCR. The sample carries roughly 76,000 clones, roughly 80% recorded once. Sequences were derived from PBMCs, sampled before any cancer treatment. The receptors originated from a man aged 35-75 years with stage II squamous cell lung carcinoma.

This sequence joins TRBV6-6 and TRBJ1-1, with D possibly matching TRBD1 (6 bases). V was clipped by 2 bases and J by 3 bases, with 7 bases between them. Looked up from germline, CDR1 is MNHNY and CDR2 is SVGAGI (reference sequence). The CDR3 is made up of 13 amino acids. CDR3: CASSYQGYTEAFF. CDR3 bases: TGTGCCAGCAGTTACCAGGGGTACACTGAAGCTTTCTTT.

This clone was counted a single time. The chain combines TRBV11-1 with TRBJ1-2; 7 positions agree with TRBD1. The CDR3 has 13 residues. Per germline, CDR1 SGHAT and CDR2 FQDESV (reference sequence). V shed 10 bases and J 8 bases; nucleotides not matched to a gene: 13. Written as DNA, the CDR3 is TGTGCCATACAGACTACAGGGGCAGGAGGCTACACCTTC. Its protein product is CAIQTTGAGGYTF.

This chain uses TRBV4-1 with TRBJ1-2; D possibly corresponds to TRBD1 (6 bases). This CDR3 is 15 amino acids long. Germline V gene sequence: CDR1 MGHRA, CDR2 YSYEKL. Trimming left V 0 bases short and J 8 bases short, with 16 bases between. CDR3 residues: CASSQDAGVRGGYTF. For the CDR3, the DNA is TGCGCCAGCAGCCAAGATGCAGGGGTTAGGGGGGGCTACACCTTC.

The rearrangement links TRBV7-2 to TRBJ2-4; possibly TRBD2 for D (6 bases). Germline values: CDR1 SGHTA, CDR2 FQGNSA. The CDR3 has 17 amino acids. Deletions cut 4 bases from V and 0 bases from J, with 16 bases between. The CDR3 bases are TGTGCCAGCAGCTCGCGGCGCGGGGCGGGAGCCAAAAACATTCAGTACTTC. Its translation: CASSSRRGAGAKNIQYF. Supplemented by reference TRBV7-2 and TRBJ2-4, the full variable domain reads GAGVSQSPSNKVTEKGKDVELRCDPISGHTALYWYRQSLGQGLEFLIYFQGNSAPDKSGLPSDRFSAERTGGSVSTLTIQRTQQEDSAVYLCASSSRRGAGAKNIQYFGAGTRLSVL.

The V and J genes are TRBV9 and TRBJ1-1; perhaps TRBD1 as D (5 bases). Between the trimmed V and J ends, which lost 4 bases and 3 bases, there was a span of 13 bases. The CDR3 contains 14 residues. From germline, CDR1 is SGDLS and CDR2 YYNGEE. This CDR3 reads CASSPGSSDTEAFF. As DNA, the CDR3 is TGTGCCAGCAGCCCAGGGTCCTCTGACACTGAAGCTTTCTTT.

The genes are TRBV28 and TRBJ1-6; 8 bases agree with TRBD1. The CDR3 is 15 amino acids. V shed 5 bases, J shed 13 bases, and the junction held 13 bases outside the gene matches. Germline V lookup: CDR1 MDHEN, CDR2 SYDVKM. This CDR3 reads CASSPHDRGGKPLHF. The CDR3 nucleotides are TGTGCCAGCAGTCCACACGACAGGGGCGGAAAGCCCCTCCACTTT. Full variable domain (missing parts from reference TRBV28 and TRBJ1-6): DVKVTQSSRYLVKRTGEKVFLECVQDMDHENMFWYRQDPGLGLRLIYFSYDVKMKEKGDIPEGYSVSREKKERFSLILESASTNQTSMYLCASSPHDRGGKPLHFGNGTRLTVT.

V is TRBV6-5 and J is TRBJ2-7, with D maybe TRBD2 (6 bases). The CDR3 is 14 residues long. Between the trimmed V and J ends, which lost 0 bases and 4 bases, there was a span of 10 bases. Germline assignment: CDR1 MNHEY and CDR2 SVGAGI. DNA for the CDR3: TGTGCCAGCAGTTACTCGCGCGGGAAATACGAGCAGTACTTC. It is translated as CASSYSRGKYEQYF.

On this clone: This sample also contains other DNA sequences that code for the same CDR3. The chain employs TRBV5-1 and TRBJ1-1, with D perhaps matching TRBD1 (5 bases). Germline V gives CDR1 SGHRS, CDR2 YFSETQ. The CDR3 length is 14 residues. V lost 0 bases, J lost 4 bases, and 10 bases lay in between. The DNA for the CDR3 is TGCGCCAGCAGCTTGGCCGGTGGGGGCACTGAAGCTTTCTTT. It codes for CASSLAGGGTEAFF.

V usage is TRBV19 and J usage is TRBJ2-7; D is possibly TRBD2 (5 bases). Germline CDR1 and CDR2: LNHDA and SQIVND (reference sequence). Trimming removed 5 bases at V and 6 bases at J, with 11 bases between. This CDR3 has 12 amino acids. CDR3 nucleotides: TGTGCCAGTAGTGGGATCGGGATCGAGCAGTACTTC. Amino acid sequence: CASSGIGIEQYF.